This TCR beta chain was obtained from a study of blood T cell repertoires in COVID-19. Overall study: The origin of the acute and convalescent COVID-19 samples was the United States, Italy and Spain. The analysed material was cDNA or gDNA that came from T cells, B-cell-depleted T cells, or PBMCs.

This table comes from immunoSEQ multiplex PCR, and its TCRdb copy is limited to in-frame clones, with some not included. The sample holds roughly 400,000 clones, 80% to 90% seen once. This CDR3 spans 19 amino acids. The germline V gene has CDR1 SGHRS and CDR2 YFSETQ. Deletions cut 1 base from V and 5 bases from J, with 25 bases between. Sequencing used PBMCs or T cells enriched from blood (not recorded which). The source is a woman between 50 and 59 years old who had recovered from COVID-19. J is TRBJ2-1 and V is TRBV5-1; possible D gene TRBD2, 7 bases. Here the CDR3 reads CASSLSQAGASKFDNEQFF. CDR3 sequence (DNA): TGCGCCAGCAGCTTGTCCCAGGCGGGGGCCTCGAAATTTGACAATGAGCAGTTCTTC.